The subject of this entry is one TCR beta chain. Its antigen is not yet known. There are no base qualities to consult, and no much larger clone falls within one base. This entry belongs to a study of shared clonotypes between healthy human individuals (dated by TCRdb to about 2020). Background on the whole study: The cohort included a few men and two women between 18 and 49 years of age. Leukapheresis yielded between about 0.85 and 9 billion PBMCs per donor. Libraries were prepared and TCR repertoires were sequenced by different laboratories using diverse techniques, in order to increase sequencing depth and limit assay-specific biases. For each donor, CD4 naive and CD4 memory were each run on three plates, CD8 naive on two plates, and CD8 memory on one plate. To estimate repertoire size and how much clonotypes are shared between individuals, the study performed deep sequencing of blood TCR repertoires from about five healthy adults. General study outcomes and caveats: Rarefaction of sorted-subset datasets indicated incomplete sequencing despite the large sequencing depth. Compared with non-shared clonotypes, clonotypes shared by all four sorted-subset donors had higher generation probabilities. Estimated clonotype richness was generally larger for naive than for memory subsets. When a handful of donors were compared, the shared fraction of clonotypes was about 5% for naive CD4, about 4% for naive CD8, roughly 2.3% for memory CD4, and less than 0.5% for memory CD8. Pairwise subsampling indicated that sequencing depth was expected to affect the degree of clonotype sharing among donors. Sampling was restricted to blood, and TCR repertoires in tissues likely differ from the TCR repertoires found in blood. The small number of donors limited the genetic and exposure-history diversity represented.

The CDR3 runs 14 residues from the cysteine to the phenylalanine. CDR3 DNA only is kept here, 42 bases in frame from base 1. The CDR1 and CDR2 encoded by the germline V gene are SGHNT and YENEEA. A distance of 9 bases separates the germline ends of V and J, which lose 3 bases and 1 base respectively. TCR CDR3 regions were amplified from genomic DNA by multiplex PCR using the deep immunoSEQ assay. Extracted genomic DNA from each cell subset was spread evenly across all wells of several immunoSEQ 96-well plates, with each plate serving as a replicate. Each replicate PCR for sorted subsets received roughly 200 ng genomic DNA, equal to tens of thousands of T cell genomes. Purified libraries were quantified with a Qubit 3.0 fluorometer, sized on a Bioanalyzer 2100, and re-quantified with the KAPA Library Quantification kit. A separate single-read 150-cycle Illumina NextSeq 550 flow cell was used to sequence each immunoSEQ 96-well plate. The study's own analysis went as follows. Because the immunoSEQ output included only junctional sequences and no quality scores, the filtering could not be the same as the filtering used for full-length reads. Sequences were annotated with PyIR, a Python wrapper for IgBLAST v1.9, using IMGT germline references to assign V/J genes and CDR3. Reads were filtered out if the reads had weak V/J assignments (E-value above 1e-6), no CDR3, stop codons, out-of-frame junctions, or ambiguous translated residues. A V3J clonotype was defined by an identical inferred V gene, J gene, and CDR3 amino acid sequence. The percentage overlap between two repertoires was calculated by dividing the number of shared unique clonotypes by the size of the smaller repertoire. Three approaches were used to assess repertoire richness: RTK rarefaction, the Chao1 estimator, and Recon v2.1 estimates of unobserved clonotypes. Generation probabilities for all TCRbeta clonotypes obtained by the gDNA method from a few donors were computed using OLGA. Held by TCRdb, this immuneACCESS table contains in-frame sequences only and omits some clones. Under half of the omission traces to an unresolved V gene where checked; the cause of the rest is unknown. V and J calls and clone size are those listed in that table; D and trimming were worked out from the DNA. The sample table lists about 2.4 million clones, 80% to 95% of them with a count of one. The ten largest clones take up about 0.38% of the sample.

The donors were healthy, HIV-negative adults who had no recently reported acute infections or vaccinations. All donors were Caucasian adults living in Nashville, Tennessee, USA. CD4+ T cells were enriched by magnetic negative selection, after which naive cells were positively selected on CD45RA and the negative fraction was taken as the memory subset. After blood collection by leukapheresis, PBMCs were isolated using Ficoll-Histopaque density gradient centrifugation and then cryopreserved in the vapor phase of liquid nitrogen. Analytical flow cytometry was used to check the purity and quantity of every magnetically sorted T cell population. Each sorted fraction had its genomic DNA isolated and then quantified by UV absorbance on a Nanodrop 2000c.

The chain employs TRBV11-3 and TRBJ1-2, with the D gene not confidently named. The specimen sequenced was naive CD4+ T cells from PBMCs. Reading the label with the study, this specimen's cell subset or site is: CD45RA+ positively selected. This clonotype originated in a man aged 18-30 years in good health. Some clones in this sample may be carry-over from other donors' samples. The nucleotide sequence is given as TGTGCCAGCAGCTTGTTCCCTCGTAACTATGGCTACACCTTC. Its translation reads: CASSLFPRNYGYTF.